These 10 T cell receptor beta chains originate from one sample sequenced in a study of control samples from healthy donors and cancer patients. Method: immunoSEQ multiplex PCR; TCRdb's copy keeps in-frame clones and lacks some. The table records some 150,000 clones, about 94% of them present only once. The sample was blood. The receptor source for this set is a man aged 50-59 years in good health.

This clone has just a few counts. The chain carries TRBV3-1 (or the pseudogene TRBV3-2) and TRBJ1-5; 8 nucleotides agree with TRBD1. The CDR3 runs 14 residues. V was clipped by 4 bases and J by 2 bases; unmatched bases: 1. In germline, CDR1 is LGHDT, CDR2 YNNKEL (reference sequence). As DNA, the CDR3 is TGTGCCAGCAGCCCAGGGGGCGGCAATCAGCCCCAGCATTTT. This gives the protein CASSPGGGNQPQHF.

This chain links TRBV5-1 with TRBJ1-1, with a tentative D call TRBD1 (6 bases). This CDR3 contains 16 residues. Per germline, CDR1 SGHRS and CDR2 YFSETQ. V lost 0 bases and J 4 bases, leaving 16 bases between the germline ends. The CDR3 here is CASSLGWGQKITEAFF. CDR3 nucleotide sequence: TGCGCCAGCAGCTTGGGTTGGGGACAAAAGATCACTGAAGCTTTCTTT.

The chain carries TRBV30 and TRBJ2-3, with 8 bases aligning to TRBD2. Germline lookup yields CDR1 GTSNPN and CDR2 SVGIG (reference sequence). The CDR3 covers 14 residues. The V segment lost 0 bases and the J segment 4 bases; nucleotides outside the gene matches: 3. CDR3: CAWSVAGAPDTQYF. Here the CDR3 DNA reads TGTGCCTGGAGTGTAGCGGGAGCCCCAGATACGCAGTATTTT. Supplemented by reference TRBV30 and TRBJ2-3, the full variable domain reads SQTIHQWPATLVQPVGSPLSLECTVEGTSNPNLYWYRQAAGRGLQLLFYSVGIGQISSEVPQNLSASRPQDRQFILSSKKLLLSDSGFYLCAWSVAGAPDTQYFGPGTRLTVL.

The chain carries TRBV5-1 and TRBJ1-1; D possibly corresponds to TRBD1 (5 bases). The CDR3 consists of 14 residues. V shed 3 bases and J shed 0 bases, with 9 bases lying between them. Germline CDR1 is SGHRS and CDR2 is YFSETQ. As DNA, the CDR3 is TGCGCCAGCAGCTGGGGGAGCATGAACACTGAAGCTTTCTTT. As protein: CASSWGSMNTEAFF.

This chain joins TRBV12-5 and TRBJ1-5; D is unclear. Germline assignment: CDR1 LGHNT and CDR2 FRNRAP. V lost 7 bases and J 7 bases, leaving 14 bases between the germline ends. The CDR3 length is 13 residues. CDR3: CASALGDAQPQHF. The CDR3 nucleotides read TGTGCTAGTGCCCTTGGCGACGCGCAGCCCCAGCATTTT.

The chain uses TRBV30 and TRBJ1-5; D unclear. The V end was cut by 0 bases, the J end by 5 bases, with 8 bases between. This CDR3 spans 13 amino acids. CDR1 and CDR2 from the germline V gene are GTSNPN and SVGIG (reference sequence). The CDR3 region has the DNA TGTGCCTGGAGTGTACTTGGTGATCAGCCCCAGCATTTT. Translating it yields CAWSVLGDQPQHF. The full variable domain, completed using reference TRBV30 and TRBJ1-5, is SQTIHQWPATLVQPVGSPLSLECTVEGTSNPNLYWYRQAAGRGLQLLFYSVGIGQISSEVPQNLSASRPQDRQFILSSKKLLLSDSGFYLCAWSVLGDQPQHFGDGTRLSIL.

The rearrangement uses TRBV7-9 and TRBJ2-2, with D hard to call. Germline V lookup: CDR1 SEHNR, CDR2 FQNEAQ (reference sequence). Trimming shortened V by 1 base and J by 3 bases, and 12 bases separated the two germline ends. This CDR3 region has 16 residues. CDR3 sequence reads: CASSLDPWGYTGELFF. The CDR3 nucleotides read TGTGCCAGCAGCTTAGACCCTTGGGGATACACCGGGGAGCTGTTTTTT.

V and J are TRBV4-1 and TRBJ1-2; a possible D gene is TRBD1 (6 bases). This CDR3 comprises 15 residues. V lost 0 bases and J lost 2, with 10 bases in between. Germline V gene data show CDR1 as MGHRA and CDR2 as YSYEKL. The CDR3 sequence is CASSQDPRGNYGYTF. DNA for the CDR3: TGCGCCAGCAGCCAAGATCCCAGGGGCAACTATGGCTACACCTTC.

The CDR3: CAWSVLAGVSEQFF. The CDR3 DNA sequence: TGTGCCTGGAGTGTACTAGCGGGAGTTAGTGAGCAGTTCTTC. This sequence joins TRBV30 and TRBJ2-1, with TRBD2 matching over 11 bases. The CDR3 length is 14 residues. With V trimmed by 0 bases and J by 9 bases, 4 bases remained unmatched. Germline CDR1 GTSNPN, CDR2 SVGIG (reference sequence).

The DNA for the CDR3 is TGCGCCAGCAGTGACAGGGGCGACTCACCCCTCCACTTT. Its protein product is CASSDRGDSPLHF. The V call is TRBV10-1, the J call TRBJ1-6, with D possibly being TRBD1 (6 bases). The germline CDR1 and CDR2 sequences are WNHNN and SYGVQD (reference sequence). V was trimmed by 3 bases and J by 10 bases, leaving 10 bases between them. There are 13 residues in the CDR3.